This TCR beta chain stems from a study of T cell responses to AZD1222 COVID-19 vaccine. This table comes from immunoSEQ multiplex PCR, and its TCRdb copy is limited to in-frame clones, with some not included. In the table there are over 100,000 clones, 90% to 95% of which are singletons. The germline CDR1 and CDR2 sequences are KGHDR and SFDVKD. The CDR3 consists of 15 residues. The trim removed 4 bases at V and 6 bases at J, leaving 7 bases unmatched. The rearrangement joins TRBV24-1 to TRBJ2-7; TRBD1 aligns across 11 bases. This specimen consisted of peripheral blood, obtained on day 0 of AZD1222 vaccination. The receptor's source is an adult in good health. CDR3 residues: CATSDRRTGGFEQYF. The CDR3 DNA is TGTGCCACCAGTGACCGCCGGACAGGGGGCTTCGAGCAGTACTTC.